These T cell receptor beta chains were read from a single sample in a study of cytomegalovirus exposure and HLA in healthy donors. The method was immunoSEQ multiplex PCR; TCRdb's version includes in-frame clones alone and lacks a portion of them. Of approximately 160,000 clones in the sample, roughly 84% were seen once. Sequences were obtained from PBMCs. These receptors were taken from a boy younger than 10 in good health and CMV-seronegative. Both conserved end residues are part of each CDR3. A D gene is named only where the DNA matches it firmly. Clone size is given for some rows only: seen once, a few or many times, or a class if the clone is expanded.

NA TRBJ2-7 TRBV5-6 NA TGTGCCAGCAGCTTTGTACAGGCGAACTACGAGCAGTACTTC CASSFVQANYEQYF
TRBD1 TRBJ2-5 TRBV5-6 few TGTGCCAGCAGCTTGGGACAGGGCCAAGAGACCCAGTACTTC CASSLGQGQETQYF
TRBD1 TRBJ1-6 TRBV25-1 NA TGTGCCAGCAGTGGCCAGGGGGCGAGGGATTCACCCCTCCACTTT CASSGQGARDSPLHF
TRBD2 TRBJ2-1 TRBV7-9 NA TGTGCCAGCAGTCTAGCGGGGCATGTCGATGAGCAGTTCTTC CASSLAGHVDEQFF
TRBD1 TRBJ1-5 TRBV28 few TGTGCCAGCAGTTTAGTCGGGACAGGGAATAGCAATCAGCCCCAGCATTTT CASSLVGTGNSNQPQHF
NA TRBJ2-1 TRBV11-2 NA TGTGCCAGCAGCTCCTTTAAGGGGCCACCAAGCTCCTACAATGAGCAGTTCTTC CASSSFKGPPSSYNEQFF
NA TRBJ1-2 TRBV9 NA TGTGCCAGCAGCGTAGGGGAGACCTCGGGTGGCTACACCTTC CASSVGETSGGYTF
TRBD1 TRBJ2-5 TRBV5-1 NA TGCGCCAGCAGCCGGGGACAGCAAGAGACCCAGTACTTC CASSRGQQETQYF
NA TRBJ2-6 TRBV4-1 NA TGCGCCAGCAGCCTACAGGGACCCAACGTTCTGACTTTC CASSLQGPNVLTF
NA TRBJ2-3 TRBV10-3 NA TGTGCCATCAGTGGAGCCGAGACAGATACGCAGTATTTT CAISGAETDTQYF
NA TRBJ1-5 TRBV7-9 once TGTGCCAGCAGCTTGGGCACAACTAGCAATCAGCCCCAGCATTTT CASSLGTTSNQPQHF
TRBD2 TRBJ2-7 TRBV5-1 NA TGCGCCAGCAGCTCTACTAGCGGTTACGAGCAGTACTTC CASSSTSGYEQYF
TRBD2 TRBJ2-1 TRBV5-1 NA TGCGCCAGCAGCTTGGGACTAGCGGGAGTGTTCAATGAGCAGTTCTTC CASSLGLAGVFNEQFF
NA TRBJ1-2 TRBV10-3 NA TGTGCCATCAGGCCGGACAGTTACTATGGCTACACCTTC CAIRPDSYYGYTF
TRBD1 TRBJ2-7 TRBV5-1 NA TGCGCCAGCAGCCTCCGGACAGGGGATATGGAGCAGTACTTC CASSLRTGDMEQYF
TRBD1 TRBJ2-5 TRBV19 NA TGTGCCAGTAGTAGGGGACAGGGAGAAGGCGAGACCCAGTACTTC CASSRGQGEGETQYF
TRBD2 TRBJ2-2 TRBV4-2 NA TGTGCCAGCAGCCAAGATCAGACTAGCGGGATGGATACCGGGGAGCTGTTTTTT CASSQDQTSGMDTGELFF
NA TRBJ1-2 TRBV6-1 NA TGTGCCAGCAGCCCCGCGGAGGGGTTGTATGGCTACACCTTC CASSPAEGLYGYTF
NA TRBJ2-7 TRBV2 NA TGTGCCAGCAGGGAAGCGGGCACCTACGAGCAGTACTTC CASREAGTYEQYF
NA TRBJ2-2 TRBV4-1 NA TGCGCCAGCAGCCAAGTCGTATATCCCGCCGGGGTGAACACCGGGGAGCTGTTTTTT CASSQVVYPAGVNTGELFF
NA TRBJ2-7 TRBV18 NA TGTGCCAGCTCACCACTGCCAGACTCCTACGAGCAGTACTTC CASSPLPDSYEQYF
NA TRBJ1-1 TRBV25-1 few TGTGCCAGCAGTCAGACAGGCTGGGGGGAAGCTTTCTTT CASSQTGWGEAFF
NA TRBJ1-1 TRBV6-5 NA TGTGCCAGCGCCCCCCGGGACACGAACACTGAAGCTTTCTTT CASAPRDTNTEAFF
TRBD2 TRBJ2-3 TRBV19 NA TGTGCCAGTAGTCCATTTAGCGGGAGTTATGATACGCAGTATTTT CASSPFSGSYDTQYF
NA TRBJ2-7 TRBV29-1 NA TGCAGCGTCTGGACTGGCCCCTACGAGCAGTACTTC CSVWTGPYEQYF